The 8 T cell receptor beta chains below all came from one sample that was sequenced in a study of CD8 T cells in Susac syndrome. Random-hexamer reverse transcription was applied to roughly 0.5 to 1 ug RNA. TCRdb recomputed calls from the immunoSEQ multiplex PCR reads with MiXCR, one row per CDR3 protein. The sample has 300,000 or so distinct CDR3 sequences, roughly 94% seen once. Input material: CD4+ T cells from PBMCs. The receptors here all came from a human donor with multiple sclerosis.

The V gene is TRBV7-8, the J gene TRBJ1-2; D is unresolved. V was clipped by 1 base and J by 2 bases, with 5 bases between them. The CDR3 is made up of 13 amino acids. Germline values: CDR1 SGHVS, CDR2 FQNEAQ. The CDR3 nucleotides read TGTGCCAGCAGCTTAGTGCTGAACTATGGCTACACCTTC. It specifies CASSLVLNYGYTF.

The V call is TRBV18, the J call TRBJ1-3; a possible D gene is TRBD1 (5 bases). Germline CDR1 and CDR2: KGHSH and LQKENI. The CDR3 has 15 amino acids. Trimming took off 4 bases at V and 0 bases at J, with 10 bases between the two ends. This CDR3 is CASSLQENSGNTIYF. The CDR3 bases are TGTGCCAGCTCACTACAGGAGAACTCTGGAAACACCATATATTTT.

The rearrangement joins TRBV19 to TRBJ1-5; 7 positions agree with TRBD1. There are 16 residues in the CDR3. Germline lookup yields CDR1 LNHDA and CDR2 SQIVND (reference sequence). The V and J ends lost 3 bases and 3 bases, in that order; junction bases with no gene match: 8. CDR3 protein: CASSMLTGASNQPQHF. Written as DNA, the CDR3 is TGTGCCAGTAGTATGCTAACAGGGGCTTCCAATCAGCCCCAGCATTTT.

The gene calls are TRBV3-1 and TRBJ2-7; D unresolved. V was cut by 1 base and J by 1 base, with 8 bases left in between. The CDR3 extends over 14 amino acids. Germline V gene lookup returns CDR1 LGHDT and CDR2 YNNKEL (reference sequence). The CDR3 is CASSQGVISYEQYF. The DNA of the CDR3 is TGTGCCAGCAGCCAAGGGGTGATATCCTACGAGCAGTACTTC.

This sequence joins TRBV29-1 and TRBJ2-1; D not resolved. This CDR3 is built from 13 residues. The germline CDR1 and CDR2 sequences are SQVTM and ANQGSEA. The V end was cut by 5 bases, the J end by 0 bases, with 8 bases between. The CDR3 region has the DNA TGCAGCGTTTCCCGCATCTCCTACAATGAGCAGTTCTTC. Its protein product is CSVSRISYNEQFF.

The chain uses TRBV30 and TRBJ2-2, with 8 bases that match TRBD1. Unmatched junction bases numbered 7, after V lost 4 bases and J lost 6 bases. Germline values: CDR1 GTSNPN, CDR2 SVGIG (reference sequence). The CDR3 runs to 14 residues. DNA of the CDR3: TGTGCCTGGACGTTGACAGGGGAGGCCGGGGAGCTGTTTTTT. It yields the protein CAWTLTGEAGELFF.

The CDR3 is CASSLGLSGLQETQYF. CDR3 in DNA: TGTGCCAGCAGCTTAGGCTTATCGGGACTACAAGAGACCCAGTACTTC. The chain has TRBV28 and TRBJ2-5; 7 nucleotides align to TRBD2. In germline, CDR1 is MDHEN, CDR2 SYDVKM. Unmatched junction bases numbered 12, after V lost 6 bases and J lost 2 bases. This CDR3 is 16 amino acids long. Full variable domain (missing parts from reference TRBV28 and TRBJ2-5): DVKVTQSSRYLVKRTGEKVFLECVQDMDHENMFWYRQDPGLGLRLIYFSYDVKMKEKGDIPEGYSVSREKKERFSLILESASTNQTSMYLCASSLGLSGLQETQYFGPGTRLLVL.

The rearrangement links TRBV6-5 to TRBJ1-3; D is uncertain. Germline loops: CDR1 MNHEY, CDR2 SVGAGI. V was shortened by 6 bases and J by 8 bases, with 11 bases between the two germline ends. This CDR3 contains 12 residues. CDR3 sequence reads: CASSSPGDTIYF. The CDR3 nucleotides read TGTGCCAGCAGCTCCCCCGGGGACACCATATATTTT.